This T cell receptor (beta chain) was sequenced for a study of blood T cells in healthy people across ages. The CDR3 sequence is 16 residues long. The germline V gene has CDR1 MDHEN and CDR2 SYDVKM. The junction had 18 bases not matched to a gene; V was cut back by 3 bases and J by 11 bases. The second PCR ran about 6 to 12 cycles with a sample-barcoded 5' primer and J-beta primers. Each CDR3 protein gets one entry after TCRdb re-called the 5' RACE reads with MiXCR. Among about 830,000 distinct CDR3 sequences listed, around 68% were seen once. Sequenced input: blood. The gene calls are TRBV28 and TRBJ2-5; 7 bases agree with TRBD1. The sequence came from a man aged 25 to 45 in good health. This CDR3 is CASSFFPLDRSQEQYF. The DNA of the CDR3 is TGTGCCAGCAGTTTCTTTCCTCTGGACAGGTCGCAGGAGCAGTACTTC.